Listed below are T cell receptor beta chains from one sample, sequenced in a study of T cell responses to AZD1222 COVID-19 vaccine. The repertoire was sequenced with immunoSEQ multiplex PCR; TCRdb's copy has only in-frame clones and lacks some. The sample lists some 150,000 clones, roughly 90% occurring once. The sample was peripheral blood, taken 28 days after the second AZD1222 dose. All receptors derive from an adult who received the AZD1222 COVID-19 vaccine. Each CDR3 is given with its conserved first and last residue. A D gene is named only where the DNA matches it firmly. Some rows have no size entry. The others give once, few or many, or a class for an expanded clone.

.,TRBD1,TRBJ1-1,TRBV12-3/TRBV12-4,13,TGTGCCAGCAGTTGGACAGGGAACACTGAAGCTTTCTTT,CASSWTGNTEAFF
.,.,TRBJ2-1,TRBV2,15,TGTGCCAGTCGAAGGACAGAATCGATCTACAATGAGCAGTTCTTC,CASRRTESIYNEQFF
.,.,TRBJ1-5,TRBV4-1,15,TGCGCCAGCAGCCAGATTGGATGGCGGAATCAGCCCCAGCATTTT,CASSQIGWRNQPQHF
.,TRBD2,TRBJ2-2,TRBV4-3,14,TGCGCCAGCAGCCAAGGGGAGGGCACCGGGGAGCTGTTTTTT,CASSQGEGTGELFF
.,.,TRBJ2-5,TRBV19,16,TGTGCCAGTAGTATAGATCGAGGGACCCAGCAAGAGACCCAGTACTTC,CASSIDRGTQQETQYF
.,.,TRBJ2-3,TRBV29-1,13,TGCAGCGTTGTTGAGGGGTACACAGATACGCAGTATTTT,CSVVEGYTDTQYF
.,.,TRBJ1-3,TRBV7-9,12,TGTGCCAGCAGCGCAGGGCTGAACACCATATATTTT,CASSAGLNTIYF
.,.,TRBJ1-3,TRBV28,15,TGTGCCAGCAGTTCTTCCGGGACGGGTGGAAACACCATATATTTT,CASSSSGTGGNTIYF
.,.,TRBJ2-7,TRBV7-2,14,TGTGCCAGCAGCTACATAGAGACAGAAAAAAGAAGGTACTTC,CASSYIETEKRRYF
once,TRBD1,TRBJ1-2,TRBV5-6,13,TGTGCCAGCAGTCGGGACAGGGCGGGTGGCTACACCTTC,CASSRDRAGGYTF
.,TRBD1,TRBJ2-7,TRBV5-7,14,TGTGCCAGCAGCCCCCGGGACAGGCCCAACGAGCAGTACTTC,CASSPRDRPNEQYF
.,.,TRBJ1-1,TRBV6-5,12,TGTGCCAGCAGTACACCAGGGCCCGAAGCTTTCTTT,CASSTPGPEAFF
once,.,TRBJ1-1,TRBV18,13,TGTGCCAGCTCACCACCTCGATTCACTGAAGCTTTCTTT,CASSPPRFTEAFF
.,.,TRBJ1-2,TRBV7-9,14,TGTGCCAGCAGCTTAAGATCCGGACAGACTTTCTACACCTTC,CASSLRSGQTFYTF